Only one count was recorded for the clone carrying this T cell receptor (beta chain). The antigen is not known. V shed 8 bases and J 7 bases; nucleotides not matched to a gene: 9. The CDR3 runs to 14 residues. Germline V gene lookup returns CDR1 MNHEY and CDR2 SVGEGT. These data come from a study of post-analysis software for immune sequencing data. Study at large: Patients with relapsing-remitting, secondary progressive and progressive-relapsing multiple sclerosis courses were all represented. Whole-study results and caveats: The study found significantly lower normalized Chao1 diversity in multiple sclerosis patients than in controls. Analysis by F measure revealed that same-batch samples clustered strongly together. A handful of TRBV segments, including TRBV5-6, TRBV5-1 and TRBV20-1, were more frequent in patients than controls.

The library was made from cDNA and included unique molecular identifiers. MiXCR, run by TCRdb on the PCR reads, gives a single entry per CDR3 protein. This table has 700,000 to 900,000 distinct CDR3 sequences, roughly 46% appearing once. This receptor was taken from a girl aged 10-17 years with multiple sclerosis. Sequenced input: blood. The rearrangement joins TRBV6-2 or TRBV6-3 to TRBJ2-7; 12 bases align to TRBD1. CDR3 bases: TGTGCCAGCGATTTTGGGACAGGGGGCTGGGAGCAGTACTTC. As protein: CASDFGTGGWEQYF.